There are a few counts of the clone carrying this T cell receptor beta chain. The target antigen is unknown. The data were taken from a study of cytomegalovirus exposure and HLA in healthy donors. The CDR3 totals 16 residues. The ends lost 5 bases at V and 8 bases at J; junction bases unmatched: 16. Germline V gives CDR1 SGHAT, CDR2 FQNNGV. In the PCR, 60 Vbeta and 13 Jbeta primers were used. TCRdb's copy holds only in-frame clones and misses some; the assay was immunoSEQ multiplex PCR. The sample consists of roughly 190,000 clones, just under 75% of them appearing once. Findings of the study overall: From TCR beta sequences, most subjects' HLA-A and HLA-B alleles were reportedly predicted accurately. In a later analysis, specific HLA alleles were associated with 15,000 to 20,000 TCR beta sequences at a 0.05 false discovery rate. Rarity marked most TCR sequences, yet some public TCRs occurred in many donors.

This sequence was found in a woman aged 25 to 45 in good health and CMV-seropositive. V and J are TRBV11-2 and TRBJ1-2; TRBD1 matches at 8 bases. The sample was PBMCs. CDR3 residues: CASSPLQGAGRSGYTF. In nucleotides, the CDR3 is TGTGCCAGCAGCCCACTCCAGGGGGCAGGGAGGAGCGGCTACACCTTC.